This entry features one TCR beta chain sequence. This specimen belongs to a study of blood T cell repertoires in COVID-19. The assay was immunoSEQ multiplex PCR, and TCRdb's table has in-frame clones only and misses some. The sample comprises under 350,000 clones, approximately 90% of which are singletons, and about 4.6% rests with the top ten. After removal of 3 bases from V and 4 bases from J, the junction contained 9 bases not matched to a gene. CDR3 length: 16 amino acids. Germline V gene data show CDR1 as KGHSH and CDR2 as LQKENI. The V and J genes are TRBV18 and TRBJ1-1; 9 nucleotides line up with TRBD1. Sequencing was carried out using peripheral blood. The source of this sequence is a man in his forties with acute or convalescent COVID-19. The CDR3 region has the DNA TGTGCCAGCTCACCTGCCGGGACAGGGTTGGGCACTGAAGCTTTCTTT. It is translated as CASSPAGTGLGTEAFF.